This is a list of T cell receptor beta chains from one sample in a study of cytomegalovirus exposure and HLA in healthy donors. Here immunoSEQ multiplex PCR was the method, and the copy in TCRdb shows in-frame clones only, minus some. This sample has under 70,000 clones, with 70% to 85% found just once. The sequenced material came from PBMCs. The receptors shown here come from a man aged 45-60 years in good health and CMV-seronegative. Both conserved end residues are part of each CDR3. A D gene is named only where the DNA matches it firmly. Clone size is shown for a subset of rows, as once, few, many or a class of expanded clone.

>TRBV30|NA|TRBJ2-7|TRBD1
TGTGCCTGGAATACTATCGGGACAGGGTTAACCTACGAGCAGTACTTC
CAWNTIGTGLTYEQYF
>TRBV25-1|NA|TRBJ2-7|NA
TGTGCCAGTATACAGCACTACGAGCAGTACTTC
CASIQHYEQYF
>TRBV7-6|NA|TRBJ2-3|TRBD2
TGTGCCAGCAGGCCCACTAGCGGGGGGGCTACAGATACGCAGTATTTT
CASRPTSGGATDTQYF
>TRBV27|NA|TRBJ1-2|TRBD1
TGTGCCAGCAGTCCCTGGACAGGGGACTATGGCTACACCTTC
CASSPWTGDYGYTF
>TRBV7-6|NA|TRBJ2-2|NA
TGTGCCAGCAGCTTAGGCGGGAACACCGGGGAGCTGTTTTTT
CASSLGGNTGELFF
>TRBV13|NA|TRBJ2-7|NA
TGTGCCAGCAGCTTAGGGTCTTCTTTGCGGGAGCAGTACTTC
CASSLGSSLREQYF
>TRBV28|NA|TRBJ1-2|NA
TGTGCCAGCAGTCTCTCCTATGGCTACACCTTC
CASSLSYGYTF
>TRBV4-1|NA|TRBJ2-5|TRBD1
TGCGCCAGCAGCCTGACAGGGCCCCCGGAGACCCAGTACTTC
CASSLTGPPETQYF
>TRBV11-2|NA|TRBJ1-2|NA
TGTGCCAGCAGCTTAGCTAGGGGCGAGGGCTACACCTTC
CASSLARGEGYTF
>TRBV12-5|NA|TRBJ2-2|NA
TGTGCTAGTGGTTTGGACGGGGGTGTGCTGTTTTTT
CASGLDGGVLFF
>TRBV6-5|few|TRBJ2-1|NA
TGTGCCAGCAGGCGGGACTCCTCGTACAATGAGCAGTTCTTC
CASRRDSSYNEQFF
>TRBV6-1|NA|TRBJ1-4|TRBD1
TGTGCCAGCACCTCGGACAGGAATGAAAAACTGTTTTTT
CASTSDRNEKLFF
>TRBV7-2|NA|TRBJ1-2|TRBD1
TGTGCCAGCAGCCCCCGGGACAGGGATGGCTACACCTTC
CASSPRDRDGYTF
>TRBV18|once|TRBJ2-3|TRBD1
TGTGCCAGCTCACCGGGACAGTACACAGATACGCAGTATTTT
CASSPGQYTDTQYF
>TRBV5-1|NA|TRBJ2-5|TRBD1
TGCGCCAGCAGGACGAGTAGGGGGCGACCAGAGCAGTACTTC
CASRTSRGRPEQYF
>TRBV7-9|NA|TRBJ2-7|TRBD1
TGTGCCAGCAGCTTGGCGACAGGGGCTCCTTTCTTGTACTTC
CASSLATGAPFLYF
>TRBV19|NA|TRBJ2-1|TRBD2
TGTGCCAGTAGGGACGAAGGGGTCGGACTAGCGGGGGGGCATGAGCAGTTCTTC
CASRDEGVGLAGGHEQFF
>TRBV28|NA|TRBJ1-3|NA
TGTGCCAGCAGTTTGATAAACAGGTCTGGAAACACCATATATTTT
CASSLINRSGNTIYF
>TRBV7-9|once|TRBJ2-7|NA
TGTGCCAGCAGCCCCGCATGGGGGCCAACCTACGAGCAGTACTTC
CASSPAWGPTYEQYF
>TRBV29-1|once|TRBJ1-5|TRBD1
TGCAGCGTTACCCGGCCCCCTACTCGACAGGGGGCAGGAGCAAACAGCAATCAGCCCCAGCATTTT
CSVTRPPTRQGAGANSNQPQHF
>TRBV28|NA|TRBJ2-7|TRBD1
TGTGCCAGCAGTCATACCTCGGGACAGGGGATGAACGAGCAGTACTTC
CASSHTSGQGMNEQYF
>TRBV7-2|NA|TRBJ2-1|NA
TGTGCCAGCAGCTTAGCCAACAGGGTGGGTAATGAGCAGTTCTTC
CASSLANRVGNEQFF
>TRBV6-1|NA|TRBJ1-4|NA
TGTGCCAGCAGAGAGGGTTCCGAAAAACTGTTTTTT
CASREGSEKLFF
>TRBV5-6|few|TRBJ2-5|TRBD2
TGTGCCAGCAGCCGGGGGGGGCCAGGGGAGACCCAGTACTTC
CASSRGGPGETQYF
>TRBV12-5|NA|TRBJ1-5|TRBD1
TGTGCTAGTGGTTTAGGACAGGGCAATCAGCCCCAGCATTTT
CASGLGQGNQPQHF
>TRBV11-2|NA|TRBJ2-2|TRBD2
TGTGCCAGCAGCTGGGGGAGCGGGGGCCGTAGTACCGGGGAGCTGTTTTTT
CASSWGSGGRSTGELFF
>TRBV9|NA|TRBJ2-7|NA
TGTGCCAGCAGCCCAGGGGCCTCCTACGAGCAGTACTTC
CASSPGASYEQYF
>TRBV7-3|NA|TRBJ2-3|TRBD2
TGTGCCAGCAGCCTGACTAGCAGGGCAGATACGCAGTATTTT
CASSLTSRADTQYF
>TRBV2|once|TRBJ1-1|NA
TGTGCCAGCAGTGCGCCTACAGGTAACACTGAAGCTTTCTTT
CASSAPTGNTEAFF
>TRBV19|NA|TRBJ1-5|NA
TGTGCGAGTACAGGTAACCGAGAAGCCCAGCATTTT
CASTGNREAQHF
>TRBV5-4|NA|TRBJ2-2|NA
TGTGCCAGCAGCTTAGAGACAGGGAGGACCGGGGAGCTGTTTTTT
CASSLETGRTGELFF
>TRBV27|NA|TRBJ1-2|NA
TGTGCCAGCAGTTTATGGCCCGGCGACACAACTTATGGCTACACCTTC
CASSLWPGDTTYGYTF
>TRBV30|NA|TRBJ1-1|NA
TGTGCCTGGAGTGTACGTAGGGGCCGAGGGGGCACTGAAGCTTTCTTT
CAWSVRRGRGGTEAFF
>TRBV6-6|NA|TRBJ2-7|NA
TGTGCCAGCAGTTACGTCAGGGGATCCGAGCAGTACTTC
CASSYVRGSEQYF
>TRBV7-8|NA|TRBJ2-7|TRBD2
TGTGCCAGCAGCTCACTTCTCGACTCTAGCGGGGGGGCGTACGAGCAGTACTTC
CASSSLLDSSGGAYEQYF
>TRBV5-4|few|TRBJ1-6|NA
TGTGCCAGCAGCGCCCCTGGAGGTCCGGGTTCACCCCTCCACTTT
CASSAPGGPGSPLHF
>TRBV5-4|NA|TRBJ2-7|NA
TGTGCCAGCAGCTCCCCGGACAGACCCTACGAGCAGTACTTC
CASSSPDRPYEQYF
>TRBV5-6|once|TRBJ1-5|NA
TGTGCCAGCAGCTTGCCCGATCAGCCCCAGCATTTT
CASSLPDQPQHF
>TRBV7-9|few|TRBJ2-7|TRBD1
TGTGCCAGCAGCATGGGACAGAGTCTCTCCTACGAGCAGTACTTC
CASSMGQSLSYEQYF
>TRBV6-1|NA|TRBJ2-5|NA
TGTGCCAGCAGTGAGGCCAGTTCTTACCGGGGGGAGACCCAGTACTTC
CASSEASSYRGETQYF
>TRBV15|once|TRBJ1-2|NA
TGTGCCACCAGTTCGAGGGTTAACTATGGCTACACCTTC
CATSSRVNYGYTF
>TRBV9|NA|TRBJ2-3|TRBD2
TGTGCCAGCAGCGTAGGACTAGCGGCCTACACAGATACGCAGTATTTT
CASSVGLAAYTDTQYF
>TRBV6-5|NA|TRBJ2-1|TRBD1
TGTGCCAGCAGTTATGGGCAGGGGGCGGTTAGTGAGCAGTTCTTC
CASSYGQGAVSEQFF
>TRBV7-2|NA|TRBJ2-3|TRBD1
TGTGCCAGCAGCACAGGGGGGACAGGGGGAGATACGCAGTATTTT
CASSTGGTGGDTQYF
>TRBV6-5|NA|TRBJ2-7|NA
TGTGCCAGCAGTTACCGGGGTGGGTCTGAGCAGTACTTC
CASSYRGGSEQYF
>TRBV11-1|NA|TRBJ2-5|TRBD1
TGTGCCAGCAGCTTGACAGGGGAGGCGGAGACCCAGTACTTC
CASSLTGEAETQYF
>TRBV28|NA|TRBJ1-5|TRBD1
TGTGCCAGCAGTACGACAGGGTCCAATCAGCCCCAGCATTTT
CASSTTGSNQPQHF
>TRBV6-1|NA|TRBJ1-4|NA
TGTGCCAGCAGTGACGGGACATTTAATGAAAAACTGTTTTTT
CASSDGTFNEKLFF
>TRBV6-1|NA|TRBJ2-3|TRBD1
TGTGCCGGAAGTCTGAGACAGGGGACAGATACGCAGTATTTT
CAGSLRQGTDTQYF
>TRBV6-1|NA|TRBJ1-1|NA
TGTGCCAGCAGTGAATTTCAGGGTTTGGGGACTGAAGCTTTCTTT
CASSEFQGLGTEAFF
>TRBV6-5|NA|TRBJ1-1|NA
TGTGCCAGCAGTTTAACGGGCACTGAAGCTTTCTTT
CASSLTGTEAFF